Below, one TCR beta chain is given with its context. A junction end diverges from the germline sequence, so it may reflect a read error. Preparing the TCRbeta library involved the use of unique molecular identifiers. Each CDR3 protein is one row after TCRdb ran MiXCR on the PCR reads. The table has approximately 510,000 distinct CDR3 sequences, approximately 20% seen once; the top ten hold about 3.1%. Germline V gives CDR1 SEHNR, CDR2 FQNEAQ (reference sequence). The CDR3 runs to 13 residues. This specimen comes from a study of T-cell reconstitution after alpha-beta-depleted transplantation in children.

The clonotype was recovered from a human donor who donated a stem cell graft to a child with acute lymphoblastic leukemia. Sequencing used PBMCs from the stem cell graft donor, obtained from the stem cell graft. The rearrangement links TRBV7-9 to TRBJ1-1, with no clear D. The chain's CDR3 is CASAWALGTGAFF. CDR3 nucleotide sequence: TGTGCCAGCGCATGGGCGCTCGGAACTGGAGCTTTCTTT.